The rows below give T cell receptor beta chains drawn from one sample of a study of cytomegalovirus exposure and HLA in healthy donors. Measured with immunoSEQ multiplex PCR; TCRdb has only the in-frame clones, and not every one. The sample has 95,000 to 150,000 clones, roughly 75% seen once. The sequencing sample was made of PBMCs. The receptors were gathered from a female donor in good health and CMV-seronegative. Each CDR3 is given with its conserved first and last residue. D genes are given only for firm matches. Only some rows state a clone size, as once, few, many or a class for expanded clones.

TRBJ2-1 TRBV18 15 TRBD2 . TGTGCCAGCTCACTCAGTAAGACTAGCCGCAATGAGCAGTTCTTC CASSLSKTSRNEQFF
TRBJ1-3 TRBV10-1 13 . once TGCGCCAGCATGTCCAGGGCTGGAAACACCATATATTTT CASMSRAGNTIYF
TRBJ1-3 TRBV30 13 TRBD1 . TGTGCCTCTAACCGGGACAGCAGAAACACCATATATTTT CASNRDSRNTIYF
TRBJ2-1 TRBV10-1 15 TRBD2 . TGCGCCAGCAGTGATCCAGGACTAGCGGGGGGCCGGAGGTTCTTC CASSDPGLAGGRRFF
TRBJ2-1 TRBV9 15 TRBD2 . TGTGCCAGCAGCTTCAACCCGGGACTAGATAATGAGCAGTTCTTC CASSFNPGLDNEQFF
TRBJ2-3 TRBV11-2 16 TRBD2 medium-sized TGTGCCAGCAGCTTCGGGGTAAAGCGGGACACAGATACGCAGTATTTT CASSFGVKRDTDTQYF
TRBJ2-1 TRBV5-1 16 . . TGCGCCAGCCTGTCCAACTCAGGGAACTCCTACAATGAGCAGTTCTTC CASLSNSGNSYNEQFF
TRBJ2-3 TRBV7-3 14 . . TGTGCCAGCAGCCCGTTAGGGGGTACAGATACGCAGTATTTT CASSPLGGTDTQYF
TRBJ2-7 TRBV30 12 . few TGTGCCTGGAGTCCCGTAACCTACGAGCAGTACTTC CAWSPVTYEQYF
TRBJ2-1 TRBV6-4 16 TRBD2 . TGTGCCAGCAGTGACTCGGGGACTAGCTCCTACAATGAGCAGTTCTTC CASSDSGTSSYNEQFF
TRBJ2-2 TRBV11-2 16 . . TGTGCCAGCAGCTTACGACTGGAGGGGCAGGAAGGGGAGCTGTTTTTT CASSLRLEGQEGELFF
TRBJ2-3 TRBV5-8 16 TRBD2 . TGTGCTCACAGACTAGCGGGGGAGATTAGCACAGATACGCAGTATTTT CAHRLAGEISTDTQYF
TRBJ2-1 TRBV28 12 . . TGTGCCAGCAGTATGAACAGGGAGCAGCAGTTCTTC CASSMNREQQFF
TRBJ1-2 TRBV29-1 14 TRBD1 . TGCAGCGTCCGCGGGACAGGGTGGGAGTATGGCTACACCTTC CSVRGTGWEYGYTF
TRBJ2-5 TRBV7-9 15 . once TGTGCCAGCAGCTTAGCTGCGGGCCCAGAGGAGACCCAGTACTTC CASSLAAGPEETQYF
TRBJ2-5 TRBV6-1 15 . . TGTGCCAGCAGTGAGGGGGGAAATGAGAGAGAGACCCAGTACTTC CASSEGGNERETQYF
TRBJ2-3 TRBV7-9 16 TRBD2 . TGTGCCAGCAGCTTAGTGGCGGGAGCGGCCAGATTTACGCAGTATTTT CASSLVAGAARFTQYF
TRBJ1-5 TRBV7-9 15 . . TGTGCCAGCAGCTTAGCTGGTGGAGGGCCTCAGCCCCAGCATTTT CASSLAGGGPQPQHF
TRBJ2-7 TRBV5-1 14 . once TGCGCCAGCAGCTTGGCGGGGGGCCCCTACGAGCAGTACTTC CASSLAGGPYEQYF